These 14 T cell receptor beta chains share one sample of origin, sequenced in a study of T-cell memory formation after mild COVID-19. Each CDR3 protein gets one entry after TCRdb re-called the 5' RACE reads with MiXCR. In the table there are a few hundred thousand distinct CDR3 sequences, 20% of which are singletons. Material for sequencing was PBMCs or a T cell subset sorted from them (not recorded which). The receptor set was obtained from a man aged 18 to 35 who had mild COVID-19 (a few samples of this study predate the infection). Cell type and time point are not known.

This clonotype has only a few counts. The DNA of the CDR3 is TGTGCCAGCAGCTTAGGTTCCACGGTCTCCTACGAGCAGTACGTC. Protein: CASSLGSTVSYEQYV. The chain has TRBV7-6 and TRBJ2-7; no firm D call. CDR1 SGHVS and CDR2 FNYEAQ come from the germline V gene. V dropped 1 base and J dropped 0 bases, with 10 bases sitting between them. The CDR3 consists of 15 residues.

This clonotype was counted only a few times. V is TRBV4-3 and J is TRBJ1-2; tentatively, D is TRBD1 (6 bases). The V gene's germline CDR1 is LGHNA and CDR2 YSLEER. The CDR3 has 13 amino acids. Between the trimmed V and J ends, which lost 4 bases and 8 bases, there was a span of 14 bases. As DNA, the CDR3 is TGCGCCAGCAGCCGACAGGACGGAGGCGGCTACACCTTC. Its protein is CASSRQDGGGYTF.

In its sample, this clonotype was seen many times. The chain joins TRBV5-1 to TRBJ1-1; D perhaps matches TRBD1 (5 bases). The CDR3 is 14 residues long. Per germline, CDR1 SGHRS and CDR2 YFSETQ. Deletions cut 7 bases from V and 1 base from J, with 14 bases between. The CDR3 coding sequence is TGCGCCAGCGGAAAAACAGGACAGAACACTGAAGCTTTCTTT. It is translated as CASGKTGQNTEAFF. Full variable domain (missing parts from reference TRBV5-1 and TRBJ1-1): KAGVTQTPRYLIKTRGQQVTLSCSPISGHRSVSWYQQTPGQGLQFLFEYFSETQRNKGNFPGRFSGRQFSNSRSEMNVSTLELGDSALYLCASGKTGQNTEAFFGQGTRLTVV.

This clonotype was observed a few times. The chain links TRBV19 to TRBJ1-2; D unresolved. This CDR3 has 13 amino acids. V lost 10 bases and J 6 bases, leaving 18 bases between the germline ends. Germline V gene data show CDR1 as LNHDA and CDR2 as SQIVND (reference sequence). CDR3 sequence reads: CATMGRPSHGYTF. The CDR3 region has the DNA TGTGCCACTATGGGCAGGCCGTCTCATGGCTACACCTTC.

The chain has TRBV7-2 and TRBJ1-2; tentative D call: TRBD1 (5 bases). CDR1 and CDR2 from the germline V gene are SGHTA and FQGNSA. Trimming cost V 2 bases and J 8 bases, with 15 bases left between them. This CDR3 is 14 amino acids long. This CDR3 is CASSLTGTPKGYTF. In DNA form, the CDR3 reads TGTGCCAGCAGCTTAACAGGAACTCCAAAAGGCTACACCTTC.

The rearrangement joins TRBV7-2 to TRBJ1-1; a weak D match, TRBD1 (5 bases). This CDR3 spans 15 amino acids. Germline CDR1 is SGHTA and CDR2 is FQGNSA. Trimming shortened V by 4 bases and J by 4 bases, and 16 bases separated the two germline ends. The CDR3 sequence is CASSYTGTGGTEAFF. DNA of the CDR3: TGTGCCAGCAGCTACACCGGGACCGGAGGCACTGAAGCTTTCTTT.

The V and J genes are TRBV5-1 and TRBJ2-7; D unresolved. Looked up from germline, CDR1 is SGHRS and CDR2 is YFSETQ. The CDR3 is 14 residues long. Trimming took off 0 bases at V and 2 bases at J, with 9 bases between the two ends. CDR3 coding DNA: TGCGCCAGCAGCTTGGCTCCAACCACCTACGAGCAGTACGTC. Translated: CASSLAPTTYEQYV.

This clonotype was counted once. The gene calls are TRBV6-5 and TRBJ2-7, with D tentatively TRBD1 (6 bases). Trimming removed 2 bases at V and 3 bases at J, with 11 bases between. Germline CDR1 MNHEY, CDR2 SVGAGI. The CDR3 sequence is 14 residues long. The CDR3 DNA follows: TGTGCCAGCAGTTACGACCGGGACAACTACGAGCAGTACTTC. Amino acids: CASSYDRDNYEQYF.

The chain has TRBV5-1 and TRBJ1-1; D may be TRBD1 (5 bases). The CDR3 loop spans 16 amino acids. From germline, CDR1 is SGHRS and CDR2 YFSETQ. V gave up 4 bases and J gave up 2 bases, with 18 bases separating them. CDR3 sequence reads: CASSRGRPVLNTEAFF. Here the CDR3 DNA reads TGCGCCAGCAGCCGGGGACGGCCCGTCCTAAACACTGAAGCTTTCTTT.

In this sample, this clonotype turned up many times. The chain recombines TRBV5-1 with TRBJ1-6; TRBD1 matches 9 bases. Germline CDR1 SGHRS, CDR2 YFSETQ. CDR3 length equals 13 residues. V shed 3 bases and J 12 bases; nucleotides not matched to a gene: 4. CDR3 amino acids: CASSWGQGGPLHF. In nucleotides, the CDR3 is TGCGCCAGCAGCTGGGGACAGGGTGGACCCCTCCACTTT.

This clonotype has just a few counts. The chain couples TRBV12-3 or TRBV12-4 to TRBJ2-7; possible D gene TRBD1, 6 bases. This CDR3 has 13 amino acids. V lost 4 bases, J lost 4 bases, and 11 bases lay in between. CDR3 residues: CASSSQGRYEQYF. As DNA, the CDR3 is TGTGCCAGCAGTTCTCAGGGGCGATACGAGCAGTACTTC.

The chain uses TRBV12-3 or TRBV12-4 and TRBJ2-7; D is ambiguous. V lost 1 base and J lost 2, with 12 bases in between. The CDR3 length is 15 residues. The CDR3 nucleotides read TGTGCCAGCAGTTTAGGACTCGGGCAGCCCTACGAGCAGTACTTC. It specifies CASSLGLGQPYEQYF.

This rearrangement joins TRBV20-1 to TRBJ2-7; maybe TRBD2 (5 bases). The CDR3 contains 15 residues. Germline CDR1 reads DFQATT; CDR2 reads SNEGSKA (reference sequence). V dropped 0 bases and J dropped 2 bases, with 14 bases sitting between them. The CDR3 sequence: CSARDVGVATYEQYF. CDR3 nucleotides: TGCAGTGCTAGAGATGTCGGGGTAGCGACCTACGAGCAGTACTTC.

At least ten counts were recorded for this clonotype. The chain carries TRBV11-2 and TRBJ1-2; D is undetermined. The CDR3 extends over 11 amino acids. Germline CDR1 SGHAT, CDR2 FQNNGV. Trimming shortened V by 6 bases and J by 8 bases, and 10 bases separated the two germline ends. CDR3 in amino acids: CASRPNRGYTF. CDR3 in DNA: TGTGCCAGCAGACCAAACCGGGGCTACACCTTC.